This T cell receptor (beta chain) stems from a study of blood T cell repertoires in COVID-19. About the research overall: Some COVID-19 samples were acute and others convalescent; all came from the United States, Italy and Spain.

The authors' processing: Estimation of nucleated cell counts was performed using reference gene primer amplification. Profiling relied on immunoSEQ multiplex PCR, and the TCRdb table lists in-frame clones only, not all of them. For V, J and clone size, that table is used; D and trimming come from the DNA. In the table there are tens of thousands of clones, roughly 88% of which are singletons. Germline V gene sequence: CDR1 SEHNR, CDR2 FQNEAQ (reference sequence). The CDR3 covers 16 residues. V trimming: 5 bases; J trimming: 2 bases; junction bases outside the gene matches: 10. The sequenced sample consisted of peripheral blood. The chain has TRBV7-9 and TRBJ2-3, with TRBD2 matching 7 bases. The source of this sequence is a man in his fifties or sixties with active COVID-19. In DNA form, the CDR3 reads TGTGCCAGCAGCCCGCGGGCTAGCGGAGTCACAGATACGCAGTATTTT. This gives the protein CASSPRASGVTDTQYF.